These 3 T cell receptor beta chains were all obtained from the same sample, sequenced in a study of blood T cell repertoires in COVID-19. Method: immunoSEQ multiplex PCR; TCRdb's copy keeps in-frame clones and lacks some. The sample yields roughly 61,000 clones, about 93% seen once. The source material was peripheral blood. All receptors derive from an older man with acute or convalescent COVID-19.

This chain joins TRBV2 and TRBJ1-1; 7 nucleotides agree with TRBD1. Germline V gene sequence: CDR1 SNHLY, CDR2 FYNNEI. There are 13 residues in the CDR3. V lost 6 bases, J lost 4 bases, and 5 bases stayed unmatched. CDR3 residues: CASRGGSFTEAFF. DNA for the CDR3: TGTGCCAGCAGAGGGGGCTCGTTCACTGAAGCTTTCTTT.

The rearrangement uses TRBV9 and TRBJ1-1; a weak D match, TRBD1 (5 bases). Germline CDR1 SGDLS, CDR2 YYNGEE. The CDR3 is made up of 14 amino acids. Trimming took off 0 bases at V and 5 bases at J, with 11 bases between the two ends. The CDR3 DNA sequence: TGTGCCAGCAGCGTAGCGATGACAGCTACTGAAGCTTTCTTT. Amino acids: CASSVAMTATEAFF.

V usage is TRBV7-8 and J usage is TRBJ1-5, with TRBD1 identical over 7 bases. The CDR3 is made up of 15 amino acids. Per germline, CDR1 SGHVS and CDR2 FQNEAQ. V gave up 5 bases and J gave up 4 bases; unmatched junction bases: 8. The CDR3 region has the DNA TGTGCCAGCAGCCCGGCAGGGGGGCTGAATCAGCCCCAGCATTTT. Its protein product is CASSPAGGLNQPQHF.